This passage covers 4 T cell receptor beta chains from one sample sequenced in a study of cytomegalovirus exposure and HLA in healthy donors. Both 60 Vbeta primers and 13 Jbeta primers went into the PCR. Libraries were prepared by immunoSEQ multiplex PCR; TCRdb keeps only in-frame clonotypes and omits some of them. The repertoire has about 190,000 clones, 70% to 75% of them found once; the top ten carry approximately 3.1%. Sequencing was done on a sample of PBMCs. These TCRs come from a woman in her 30s in good health and CMV-seropositive.

This clone was observed once. The rearrangement uses TRBV4-1 and TRBJ1-1; weak D call: TRBD1 (5 bases). Between the trimmed V and J ends, which lost 4 bases and 5 bases, there was a span of 20 bases. The CDR3 is 16 amino acids. Per germline, CDR1 MGHRA and CDR2 YSYEKL. CDR3 sequence: CASSPTDRGGGTEAFF. In DNA form, the CDR3 reads TGCGCCAGCAGCCCCACCGACCGGGGGGGAGGAACTGAAGCTTTCTTT.

The chain employs TRBV2 and TRBJ2-2, with no clear D. CDR3 length: 11 residues. Looked up from germline, CDR1 is SNHLY and CDR2 is FYNNEI. Between the trimmed V and J ends, which lost 4 bases and 8 bases, there was a span of 5 bases. CDR3 nucleotide sequence: TGTGCCAGCAGTGTATCGGGGGAGCTGTTTTTT. Its protein is CASSVSGELFF.

This clone was observed a few times. The chain couples TRBV11-3 to TRBJ1-3; D ambiguous. Germline V gene sequence: CDR1 SGHNT, CDR2 YENEEA. V dropped 4 bases and J dropped 2 bases, with 6 bases sitting between them. The CDR3 covers 13 residues. CDR3 nucleotides: TGTGCCAGCAGCTCGACAACTGGAAACACCATATATTTT. It codes for CASSSTTGNTIYF.

This clone showed up just once. The J gene is TRBJ2-1, the V gene TRBV19; 7 positions agree with TRBD2. V lost 5 bases to trimming and J lost 8 bases; unmatched junction nucleotides: 12. Germline CDR1 reads LNHDA; CDR2 reads SQIVND (reference sequence). The CDR3 consists of 15 residues. The CDR3 region is CASSPGGSLGYEQFF. The CDR3, as DNA: TGTGCCAGTAGTCCTGGCGGGAGTCTCGGCTATGAGCAGTTCTTC.